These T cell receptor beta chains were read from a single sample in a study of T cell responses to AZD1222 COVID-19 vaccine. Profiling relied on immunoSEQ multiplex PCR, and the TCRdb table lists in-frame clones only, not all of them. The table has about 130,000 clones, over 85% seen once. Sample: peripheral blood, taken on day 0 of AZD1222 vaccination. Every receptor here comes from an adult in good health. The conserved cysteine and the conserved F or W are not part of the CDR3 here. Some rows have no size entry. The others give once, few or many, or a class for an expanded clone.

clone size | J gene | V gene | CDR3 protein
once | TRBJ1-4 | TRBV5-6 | ASSLADLNEKLF
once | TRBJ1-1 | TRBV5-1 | ASSSTGGGAF
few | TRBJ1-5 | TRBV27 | ASSLAGPNQPQH
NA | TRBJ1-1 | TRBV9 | ASSVDSSVGLNTEAF
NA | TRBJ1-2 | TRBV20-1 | SASPQLAYGYT
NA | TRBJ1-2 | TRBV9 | ASSDRISGYT
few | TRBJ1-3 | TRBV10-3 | AISESGIASGNTIY
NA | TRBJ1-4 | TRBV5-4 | ASSLGIGEKLF
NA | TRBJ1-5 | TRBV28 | ASSLYGSNQPQH
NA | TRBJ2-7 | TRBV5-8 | ASSSYYRGLEQY
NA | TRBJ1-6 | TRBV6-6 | ASGNRGNSPLH
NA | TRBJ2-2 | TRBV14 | ASRYQGVGELF
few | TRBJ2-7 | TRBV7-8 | ASSGTTPTSGGFYEQY
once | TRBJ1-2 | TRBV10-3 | AISDESGTGTNYGYT
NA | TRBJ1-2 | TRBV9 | ASSVDLDRGYDGYT
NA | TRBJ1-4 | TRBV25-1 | ASSRDRELNEKLF
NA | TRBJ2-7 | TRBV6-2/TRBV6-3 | ASSLDSYYEQY
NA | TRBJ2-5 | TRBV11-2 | ASSPVVKRETQY
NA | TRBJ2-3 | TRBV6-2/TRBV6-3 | ASSYRNPSGFTDTQY
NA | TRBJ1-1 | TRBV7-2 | ASSLARSGGTEAF
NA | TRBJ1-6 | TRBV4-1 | ASSKYGYNSPLH
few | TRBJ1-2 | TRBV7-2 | ASSLALGKGAYGYT
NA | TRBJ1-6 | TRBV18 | ASSEGQGYNSPLH
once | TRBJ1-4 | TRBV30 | AWRQGTAYNEKLF
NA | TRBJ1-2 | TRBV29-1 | SVEPGYT
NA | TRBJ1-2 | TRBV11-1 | ASNVGPLTPYGYT
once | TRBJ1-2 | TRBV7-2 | ASSFTGEYGYT
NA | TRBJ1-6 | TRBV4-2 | ASSAGIGNSPLH
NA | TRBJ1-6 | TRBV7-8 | ASSELPQGFWSSYNSPLH
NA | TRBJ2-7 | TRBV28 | ASSLNSGGAREQY
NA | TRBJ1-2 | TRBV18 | ASSPAVEAGYT
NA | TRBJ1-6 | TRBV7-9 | ASSLEGPLPLH
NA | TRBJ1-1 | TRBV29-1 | SDAGTSEAF
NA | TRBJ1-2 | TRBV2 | ASSYYPGNYGYT
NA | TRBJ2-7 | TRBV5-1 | ASSYEGLSSYEQY
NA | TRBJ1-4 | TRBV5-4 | ASRVQGPNEKLF
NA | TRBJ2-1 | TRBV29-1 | SASTAEVQF
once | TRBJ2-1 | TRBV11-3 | ASSLASGGINEQF
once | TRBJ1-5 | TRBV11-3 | ASSLGTGRGQPQH
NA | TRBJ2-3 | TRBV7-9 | ASGPKRDTQY
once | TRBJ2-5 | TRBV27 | ASSLMRQETQY
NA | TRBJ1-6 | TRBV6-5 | AICQGDNSPLH
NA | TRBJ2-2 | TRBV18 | ASSLVTGELF
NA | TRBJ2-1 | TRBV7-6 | ASSRRPSGQFNEQF
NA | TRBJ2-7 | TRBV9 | ASSVGQDSSYEQY
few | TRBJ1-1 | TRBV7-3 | ASSLATQWGHWENTEAF
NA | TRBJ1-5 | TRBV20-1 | SASVASANYQPQH
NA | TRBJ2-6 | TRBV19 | ATRTTGTGALGANVLT
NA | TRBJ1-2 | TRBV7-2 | ASSLRTDYGYT
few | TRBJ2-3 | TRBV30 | AWRSFGPTDTQY